A single sample gave rise to the 30 T cell receptor beta chains below, sequenced in a study of blood T cell repertoires in COVID-19. Using immunoSEQ multiplex PCR, the repertoire was profiled, and TCRdb retains in-frame clones only, with some absent. The data show about 240,000 clones, with about 86% seen just once and roughly 6.3% held by the top ten. The sequencing sample was made of peripheral blood. Source of these receptors: a man aged 55 to 70 with acute or convalescent COVID-19.

On this clone: A junction end diverges from the germline sequence, so it may reflect a read error. The CDR3, as DNA: TGTGCTAGCAGCTTAGAGCGGCCTTTATGGGCGGGAGGGCCCCAAGAGACCCAGTACTTC. Translation gives CASSLERPLWAGGPQETQYF. The chain employs TRBV7-7 and TRBJ2-5, with 9 bases identical to TRBD2. Germline V gene lookup returns CDR1 SSHAT and CDR2 FNYEAQ (reference sequence). This CDR3 region has 20 residues.

The chain joins TRBV7-2 to TRBJ1-1; no clear D gene. Per the germline V gene, CDR1 is SGHTA and CDR2 is FQGNSA. This CDR3 is built from 10 residues. V was clipped by 3 bases and J by 8 bases, with 4 bases between them. CDR3 loop: CASSFEEAFF. The CDR3 region has the DNA TGTGCCAGCAGCTTCGAGGAAGCTTTCTTT.

This chain joins TRBV7-2 and TRBJ1-5; no clear D. Trimming took 3 bases from V and 10 from J, leaving 7 bases between them. Germline V gene sequence: CDR1 SGHTA, CDR2 FQGNSA. The CDR3 is 11 amino acids. The CDR3 DNA reads as TGTGCCAGCAGCTTTGAGGGTCCCCAGCATTTT. Amino acid sequence: CASSFEGPQHF.

The gene calls are TRBV11-2 and TRBJ2-5, with unresolved D. The CDR3 totals 12 residues. The V gene lost 5 bases and the J gene lost 8 bases, with 12 bases spanning the gap. Looked up from germline, CDR1 is SGHAT and CDR2 is FQNNGV. CDR3 sequence: CASSPPGRTQYF. In nucleotides, the CDR3 is TGTGCCAGCAGCCCCCCGGGTAGAACCCAGTACTTC.

The CDR3, as DNA: TGTGCCAGTAGGAAGACAGGGTACCTCTCTGGGGCCAACGTCCTGACTTTC. It yields the protein CASRKTGYLSGANVLTF. This chain links TRBV19 with TRBJ2-6; 7 bases are shared with TRBD1. There are 17 residues in the CDR3. Trimming removed 6 bases from V and 0 bases from J; junction bases left unmatched: 8. The germline gives CDR1 LNHDA, CDR2 SQIVND (reference sequence). The full variable domain, with the rest looked up from reference TRBV19 and TRBJ2-6, is DGGITQSPKYLFRKEGQNVTLSCEQNLNHDAMYWYRQDPGQGLRLIYYSQIVNDFQKGDIAEGYSVSREKKESFPLTVTSAQKNPTAFYLCASRKTGYLSGANVLTFGAGSRLTVL.

The V gene is TRBV7-9, the J gene TRBJ1-4, with 12 bases aligning to TRBD1. J was trimmed by 8 bases and V by 1 base; bases with no gene match: 2. The CDR3 totals 15 residues. Per germline, CDR1 SEHNR and CDR2 FQNEAQ (reference sequence). The CDR3 bases are TGTGCCAGCAGCTTAGATGGGACAGGGGGCGAAAAACTGTTTTTT. It encodes CASSLDGTGGEKLFF.

This chain links TRBV30 with TRBJ1-2, with TRBD1 identical over 9 bases. This CDR3 comprises 13 residues. Trimming took 0 bases from V and 9 from J; bases not matched to a gene: 5. Per the germline V gene, CDR1 is GTSNPN and CDR2 is SVGIG (reference sequence). CDR3 loop: CAWSVGQGKRYTF. CDR3 DNA: TGTGCCTGGAGTGTAGGACAGGGGAAGCGCTACACCTTC.

V gene TRBV19 combines with J gene TRBJ1-5, with 8 bases aligning to TRBD1. This CDR3 is 14 amino acids long. V lost 5 bases, J lost 7 bases, and 7 bases stayed unmatched. Germline values: CDR1 LNHDA, CDR2 SQIVND (reference sequence). Here the CDR3 reads CASSVLTGEQPQHF. Written as DNA, the CDR3 is TGTGCCAGTAGTGTATTGACAGGGGAGCAGCCCCAGCATTTT.

This chain connects TRBV12-3 or TRBV12-4 to TRBJ2-7; maybe TRBD1 (6 bases). V gave up 6 bases and J gave up 2 bases, with 8 bases separating them. The CDR3 totals 12 residues. CDR3 sequence: CASSPGAYEQYF. The CDR3 DNA is TGTGCCAGCAGCCCAGGGGCCTACGAGCAGTACTTC.

This chain connects TRBV6-5 to TRBJ2-7; 10 positions match TRBD1. V gave up 6 bases and J gave up 7 bases; unmatched junction bases: 9. The germline gives CDR1 MNHEY, CDR2 SVGAGI. CDR3 length equals 14 residues. CDR3 DNA: TGTGCCAGCAGGCGCCGACAGGGGGCGGAAGAGCAGTACTTC. Translating it yields CASRRRQGAEEQYF.

The chain joins TRBV30 to TRBJ1-3, with 8 bases identical to TRBD1. The CDR3 spans 15 residues. Germline V lookup: CDR1 GTSNPN, CDR2 SVGIG (reference sequence). V shed 5 bases, J shed 0 bases, and the junction held 6 bases outside the gene matches. In DNA, the CDR3 is TGTGCCTGGGGACCGGGACAGGTCTCTGGAAACACCATATATTTT. Protein product: CAWGPGQVSGNTIYF.

This rearrangement joins TRBV19 to TRBJ1-1, with D possibly matching TRBD1 (5 bases). This CDR3 spans 15 amino acids. Per the germline V gene, CDR1 is LNHDA and CDR2 is SQIVND (reference sequence). The V and J ends lost 5 bases and 1 base respectively, with 14 bases between them. In nucleotides, the CDR3 is TGTGCCAGTAGTCCTCGACAGAGCCCGAACACTGAAGCTTTCTTT. Translation: CASSPRQSPNTEAFF.

The rearrangement joins TRBV27 to TRBJ2-7, with 8 bases fitting TRBD1. Germline V gives CDR1 MNHEY, CDR2 SMNVEV (reference sequence). The V and J ends lost 3 bases and 3 bases, in that order; junction bases with no gene match: 4. The CDR3 is 14 residues long. The CDR3 sequence: CASSLDRVGYEQYF. In DNA form, the CDR3 reads TGTGCCAGCAGTTTGGACAGGGTTGGCTACGAGCAGTACTTC.

This chain connects TRBV5-1 to TRBJ2-3; 11 bases are a match to TRBD2. Trimming at V came to 4 bases and at J to 6 bases, leaving 10 bases not matched to a gene. The CDR3 is made up of 16 amino acids. Germline V gene data show CDR1 as SGHRS and CDR2 as YFSETQ. The CDR3 DNA sequence: TGCGCCAGCAGCCAGACTAGCGGGAACGTTGTGGATACGCAGTATTTT. This sequence encodes CASSQTSGNVVDTQYF.

Only a few counts were recorded for this clone. J is TRBJ2-1 and V is TRBV9, with 13 bases matching TRBD2. V lost 2 bases, J lost 6 bases, and 8 bases stayed unmatched. The CDR3 sequence is 17 residues long. Germline-derived CDR1 and CDR2 are SGDLS and YYNGEE. The CDR3 nucleotides are TGTGCCAGCAGCGTTCGCCCCGGGACTAGCGGGATCAATGAGCAGTTCTTC. Encoded protein: CASSVRPGTSGINEQFF.

The V and J genes are TRBV19 and TRBJ2-1; 8 nucleotides line up with TRBD1. Trimming took 4 bases from V and 2 from J; bases not matched to a gene: 4. The CDR3 totals 15 residues. Germline CDR1 and CDR2: LNHDA and SQIVND (reference sequence). CDR3 sequence reads: CASSTGQGTYNEQFF. The CDR3 nucleotides read TGTGCCAGTAGTACTGGACAGGGAACCTACAATGAGCAGTTCTTC.

J is TRBJ1-6 and V is TRBV2, with 10 nucleotides matching TRBD1. This CDR3 contains 19 residues. The trim removed 6 bases at V and 7 bases at J, leaving 18 bases unmatched. Germline CDR1 reads SNHLY; CDR2 reads FYNNEI. CDR3 sequence reads: CASSATRQGAMGINSPLHF. For the CDR3, the DNA is TGTGCCAGCAGCGCTACGCGACAGGGGGCGATGGGGATAAATTCACCCCTCCACTTT.

The chain carries TRBV5-1 and TRBJ2-4; TRBD1 matches at 8 bases. V lost 0 bases to trimming and J lost 6 bases; unmatched junction nucleotides: 8. The CDR3 is made up of 16 amino acids. CDR1 SGHRS and CDR2 YFSETQ come from the germline V gene. CDR3 sequence reads: CASSLGHRGSPNIQYF. Written as DNA, the CDR3 is TGCGCCAGCAGCTTGGGTCACAGGGGGTCCCCAAACATTCAGTACTTC.

In its sample, this clone was seen once. The chain is built from TRBV28 and TRBJ1-5; a weak D match, TRBD1 (5 bases). This CDR3 comprises 16 residues. The germline V gene has CDR1 MDHEN and CDR2 SYDVKM. Between the trimmed V and J ends, which lost 4 bases and 1 base, there was a span of 14 bases. As DNA, the CDR3 is TGTGCCAGCAGTTCCCTGGGGGGGACGAGCAATCAGCCCCAGCATTTT. This translates into CASSSLGGTSNQPQHF.

The chain uses TRBV9 and TRBJ1-3, with no clear D. The germline CDR1 and CDR2 sequences are SGDLS and YYNGEE. Trimming pared 7 bases from V and 4 bases from J, leaving 15 bases between. The CDR3 extends over 14 amino acids. CDR3 amino acids: CASARNLIGNTIYF. CDR3 sequence (DNA): TGTGCCAGCGCGAGGAATCTGATAGGAAACACCATATATTTT.

J is TRBJ2-7 and V is TRBV7-3, with 7 bases fitting TRBD1. The CDR3 totals 17 residues. Germline V gene sequence: CDR1 SGHTA, CDR2 FQGTGA. Germline trimming cut 5 bases from V and 4 bases from J; bases unmatched to any gene: 17. The CDR3 sequence is CASSLTVTRDSIYEQYF. In DNA form, the CDR3 reads TGTGCCAGCAGCCTCACCGTTACTCGGGACAGTATATACGAGCAGTACTTC.

The chain links TRBV19 to TRBJ2-7; D may be TRBD1 (6 bases). Per germline, CDR1 LNHDA and CDR2 SQIVND (reference sequence). CDR3 size: 13 residues. V was pared by 4 bases and J by 2 bases, with 9 bases between. The chain's CDR3 is CASSTGVAYEQYF. CDR3 coding DNA: TGTGCCAGTAGTACAGGGGTCGCCTACGAGCAGTACTTC.

The CDR3 bases are TGTGCCACTCGGCGACAGGGGAGCACCGGGGAGCTGTTTTTT. It codes for CATRRQGSTGELFF. The chain uses TRBV9 and TRBJ2-2, with TRBD1 identical over 8 bases. The CDR3 totals 14 residues. From germline, CDR1 is SGDLS and CDR2 YYNGEE. The V segment lost 9 bases and the J segment 4 bases; nucleotides outside the gene matches: 8.

The chain recombines TRBV6-5 with TRBJ1-3; 7 positions agree with TRBD1. V was pared by 4 bases and J by 5 bases, with 5 bases of the junction left unmatched. CDR1 is MNHEY and CDR2 is SVGAGI in the germline V gene. CDR3 size: 14 residues. CDR3 sequence reads: CASSLEGARNTIYF. The DNA of the CDR3 is TGTGCCAGCAGTTTGGAGGGGGCTAGAAACACCATATATTTT.

As to this clone: Compared with germline, one end of the junction differs, possibly owing to a read error. This chain links TRBV29-1 with TRBJ2-7; 14 bases map to TRBD2. The CDR3 consists of 13 residues. CDR1 is SQVTM and CDR2 is ANQGSEA in the germline V gene. CDR3 residues: CSVELVTSGREIF. The CDR3 DNA follows: TGCAGCGTTGAATTGGTGACTAGCGGGAGGGAAATCTTC.

The chain combines TRBV5-5 with TRBJ1-4; 7 nucleotides line up with TRBD1. Germline lookup yields CDR1 SGHKS and CDR2 YYEKEE (reference sequence). The CDR3 is 16 amino acids. Trimming cost V 4 bases and J 4 bases; bases outside gene matches: 10. CDR3 sequence: CASSVDRDWVNEKLFF. The CDR3 DNA reads as TGTGCCAGCAGCGTCGACAGGGACTGGGTTAATGAAAAACTGTTTTTT.

This clone is a singleton in its sample. The chain links TRBV29-1 to TRBJ1-1; D is uncertain. Germline values: CDR1 SQVTM, CDR2 ANQGSEA. V lost 7 bases, J lost 0 bases, and 12 bases lay in between. The CDR3 runs to 13 residues. CDR3 bases: TGCAGCGGGCAACCGTCGATGAACACTGAAGCTTTCTTT. Its protein product is CSGQPSMNTEAFF.

The chain links TRBV19 to TRBJ2-7; TRBD1 agrees at 7 bases. CDR1 is LNHDA, CDR2 SQIVND, per germline (reference sequence). J gave up 2 bases and V 6 bases, and 7 bases lay outside the gene matches. CDR3 length: 14 amino acids. The CDR3 protein is CASSNGQAAYEQYF. The CDR3 DNA reads as TGTGCCAGTAGCAACGGACAGGCGGCCTACGAGCAGTACTTC.

This sequence joins TRBV19 and TRBJ1-6; D is unresolved. Germline assignment: CDR1 LNHDA and CDR2 SQIVND (reference sequence). The V gene lost 3 bases and the J gene lost 5 bases, with 8 bases spanning the gap. The CDR3 totals 14 residues. The CDR3 DNA reads as TGTGCCAGTAGTATCCGGGAGGATAATTCACCCCTCCACTTT. It specifies CASSIREDNSPLHF.

This rearrangement joins TRBV19 to TRBJ2-7, with D maybe TRBD1 (6 bases). Trimming pared 5 bases from V and 2 bases from J, leaving 13 bases between. The CDR3 has 14 residues. The germline gives CDR1 LNHDA, CDR2 SQIVND (reference sequence). Here the CDR3 reads CASSLGDTTYEQYF. The DNA for the CDR3 is TGTGCCAGTAGTCTCGGGGACACGACCTACGAGCAGTACTTC.